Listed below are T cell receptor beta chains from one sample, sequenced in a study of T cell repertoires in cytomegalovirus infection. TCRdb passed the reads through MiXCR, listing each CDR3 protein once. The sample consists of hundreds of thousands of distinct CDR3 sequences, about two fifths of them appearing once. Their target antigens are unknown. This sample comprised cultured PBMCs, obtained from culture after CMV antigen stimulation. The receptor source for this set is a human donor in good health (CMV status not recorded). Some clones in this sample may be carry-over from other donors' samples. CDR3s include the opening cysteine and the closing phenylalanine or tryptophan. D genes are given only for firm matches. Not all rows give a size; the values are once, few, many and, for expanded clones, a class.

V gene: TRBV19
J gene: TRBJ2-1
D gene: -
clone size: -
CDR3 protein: CASSKMGEQFF
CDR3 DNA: TGTGCCAGTAGTAAGATGGGTGAGCAGTTCTTC

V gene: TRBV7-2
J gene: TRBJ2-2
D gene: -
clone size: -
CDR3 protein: CASSLVGGRGGELFF
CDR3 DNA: TGTGCCAGCAGCTTAGTCGGTGGGCGGGGAGGGGAGCTGTTTTTT

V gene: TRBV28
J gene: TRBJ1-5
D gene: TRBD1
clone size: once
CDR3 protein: CASSFHLGTGEGSQPQHF
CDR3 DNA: TGTGCCAGCAGTTTTCACCTGGGGACAGGGGAGGGTAGTCAGCCCCAGCATTTT

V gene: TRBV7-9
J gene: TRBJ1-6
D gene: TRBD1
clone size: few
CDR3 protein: CASSSGTGARSPLHF
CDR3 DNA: TGTGCCAGCAGCTCCGGGACAGGGGCGCGTTCACCCCTCCACTTT

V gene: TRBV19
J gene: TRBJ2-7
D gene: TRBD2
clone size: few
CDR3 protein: CASKLTGLGTYEQYF
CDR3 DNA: TGTGCCTCCAAGCTGACGGGACTAGGGACCTACGAGCAGTACTTC

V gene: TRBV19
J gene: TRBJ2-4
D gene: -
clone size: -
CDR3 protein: CASSMDSSSKNIQYF
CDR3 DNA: TGTGCCAGTAGTATGGACAGTTCGTCCAAAAACATTCAGTACTTC

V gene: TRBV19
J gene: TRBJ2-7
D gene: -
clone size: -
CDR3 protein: CASKGAGGTSYEQYF
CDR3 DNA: TGTGCCAGTAAGGGAGCTGGCGGGACATCCTACGAGCAGTACTTC

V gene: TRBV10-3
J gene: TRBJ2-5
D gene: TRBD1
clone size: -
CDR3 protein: CAISGGTGAGVRETQYF
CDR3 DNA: TGTGCCATCAGTGGAGGGACAGGGGCCGGGGTCAGGGAGACCCAGTACTTC

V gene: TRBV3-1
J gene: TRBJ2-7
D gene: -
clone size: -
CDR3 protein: CASSQDERRSSYEQYF
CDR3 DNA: TGTGCCAGCAGCCAAGATGAGCGGAGGAGCTCCTACGAGCAGTACTTC

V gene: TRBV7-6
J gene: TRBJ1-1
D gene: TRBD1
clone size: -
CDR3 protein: CASSFRGGDSAEAFF
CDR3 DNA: TGTGCCAGCAGCTTTAGGGGTGGGGACAGTGCTGAAGCTTTCTTT

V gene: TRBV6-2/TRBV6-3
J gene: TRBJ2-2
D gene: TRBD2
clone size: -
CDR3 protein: CASSYTPLLAGGYTGELFF
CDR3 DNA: TGTGCCAGCAGTTACACCCCGCTCCTAGCGGGAGGTTACACCGGGGAGCTGTTTTTT

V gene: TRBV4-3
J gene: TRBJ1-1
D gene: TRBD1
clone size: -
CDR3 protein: CASSQDNTGAGDTEAFF
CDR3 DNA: TGCGCCAGCAGCCAAGACAACACAGGGGCTGGGGACACTGAAGCTTTCTTT

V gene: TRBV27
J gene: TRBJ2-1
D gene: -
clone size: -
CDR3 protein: CASSLRGKEFF
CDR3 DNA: TGTGCCAGCAGTTTAAGGGGGAAGGAGTTCTTC

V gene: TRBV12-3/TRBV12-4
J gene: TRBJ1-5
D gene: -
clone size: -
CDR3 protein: CASVFVQPQHF
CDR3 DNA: TGTGCCAGTGTTTTCGTGCAGCCCCAGCATTTT

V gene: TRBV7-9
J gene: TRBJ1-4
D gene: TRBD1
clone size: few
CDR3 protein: CASSFRDRPEKLFF
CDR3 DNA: TGTGCCAGCAGCTTCCGGGACAGGCCTGAAAAACTGTTTTTT

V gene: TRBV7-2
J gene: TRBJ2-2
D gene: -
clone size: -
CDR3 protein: CASSSRLANTGELFF
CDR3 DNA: TGTGCCAGCAGCTCGCGCCTTGCGAACACCGGGGAGCTGTTTTTT

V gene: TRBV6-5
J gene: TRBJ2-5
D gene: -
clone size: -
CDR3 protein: CASSYSGSRNTPETQYF
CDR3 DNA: TGTGCCAGCAGTTACTCGGGCTCCAGGAACACGCCAGAGACCCAGTACTTC

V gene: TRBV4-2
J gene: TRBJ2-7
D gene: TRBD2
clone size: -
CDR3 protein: CASSQERLAGDEQYF
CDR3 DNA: TGTGCCAGCAGCCAAGAGAGACTAGCGGGAGACGAGCAGTACTTC

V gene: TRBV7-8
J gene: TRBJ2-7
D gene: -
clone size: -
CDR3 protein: CASTGWDRQQYF
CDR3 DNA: TGTGCCAGCACCGGCTGGGATCGCCAGCAGTACTTC

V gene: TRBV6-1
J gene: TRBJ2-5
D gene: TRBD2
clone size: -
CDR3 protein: CASSEQLAGVQETQYF
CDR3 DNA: TGTGCCAGCAGTGAACAACTAGCGGGGGTCCAAGAGACCCAGTACTTC

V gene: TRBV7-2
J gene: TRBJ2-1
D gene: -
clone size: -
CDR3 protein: CASSTGEGNEQFF
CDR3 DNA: TGTGCCAGCAGTACGGGTGAGGGGAATGAGCAGTTCTTC

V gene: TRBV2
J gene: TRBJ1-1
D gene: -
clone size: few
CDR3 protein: CASSELIGDTEAFF
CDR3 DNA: TGTGCCAGCAGTGAACTGATCGGTGACACTGAAGCTTTCTTT